Listed here are 11 T cell receptor beta chains from one sample, sequenced in a study of long-term antiretroviral therapy in people with HIV. Investigators performed immunoSEQ version v3.0 at survey level. Assay used: immunoSEQ multiplex PCR; TCRdb lists only in-frame clones, some missing. The table lists about 28,000 clones, about 90% of them singletons. The material sequenced was unsorted PBMCs, taken 2 years after starting antiretroviral therapy. Receptor source: a man in his fifties or sixties with HIV.

The sample holds one count of this clone. V and J are TRBV5-6 and TRBJ1-1, with 9 positions matching TRBD1. The ends lost 3 bases at V and 7 bases at J; junction bases unmatched: 16. The CDR3 loop spans 17 amino acids. CDR1 SGHDT and CDR2 YYEEEE come from the germline V gene. The CDR3 sequence is CASSSPPGQGRSGEAFF. The CDR3 nucleotides are TGTGCCAGCAGCTCACCGCCGGGACAGGGTCGGAGTGGTGAAGCTTTCTTT.

The chain uses TRBV6-5 and TRBJ2-7; 8 bases agree with TRBD1. Germline trimming cut 4 bases from V and 5 bases from J; bases unmatched to any gene: 13. This CDR3 region has 16 residues. Germline CDR1 MNHEY, CDR2 SVGAGI. The CDR3 reads CASSFSLGTGRNEQYF. The CDR3 region has the DNA TGTGCCAGCAGTTTCTCCTTGGGGACAGGCCGAAACGAGCAGTACTTC.

This clone was seen a single time. This sequence joins TRBV30 and TRBJ1-5; TRBD1 is a possible D gene (5 bases). CDR1 and CDR2 (germline): GTSNPN, SVGIG (reference sequence). Trimming stripped 0 bases from V and 4 bases from J, with 13 bases between. The CDR3 loop spans 15 amino acids. CDR3 sequence (DNA): TGTGCCTGGAGTGTACCGGGGCGCATAAATCAGCCCCAGCATTTT. Its protein is CAWSVPGRINQPQHF. Complete variable domain (other parts from reference TRBV30 and TRBJ1-5): SQTIHQWPATLVQPVGSPLSLECTVEGTSNPNLYWYRQAAGRGLQLLFYSVGIGQISSEVPQNLSASRPQDRQFILSSKKLLLSDSGFYLCAWSVPGRINQPQHFGDGTRLSIL.

The CDR3 reads CASSSTENSGNTIYF. The CDR3 coding sequence is TGTGCCAGCAGCTCGACGGAGAACTCTGGAAACACCATATATTTT. The V call is TRBV7-9, the J call TRBJ1-3; D not resolved. The CDR3 is made up of 15 amino acids. Germline CDR1 and CDR2: SEHNR and FQNEAQ (reference sequence). V was clipped by 4 bases and J by 0 bases, with 10 bases between them.

The chain uses TRBV6-1 and TRBJ1-1; 10 positions match TRBD1. CDR3 size: 14 residues. The junction had 1 base not matched to a gene; V was cut back by 0 bases and J by 6 bases. In germline, CDR1 is MNHNS, CDR2 SASEGT. CDR3 nucleotides: TGTGCCAGCAGTGAAGCTGGGACAGGGGCTGAAGCTTTCTTT. This encodes CASSEAGTGAEAFF.

The V gene is TRBV27, the J gene TRBJ2-7; maybe TRBD1 (6 bases). The CDR3 covers 15 residues. V lost 3 bases to trimming and J lost 0 bases, with 12 bases between them. CDR1 and CDR2 from the germline V gene are MNHEY and SMNVEV (reference sequence). The CDR3 loop is CASSFSDRSSYEQYF. CDR3 DNA sequence: TGTGCCAGCAGTTTCTCCGACAGGAGCTCCTACGAGCAGTACTTC.

The chain combines TRBV5-1 with TRBJ2-7, with 7 bases identical to TRBD1. V lost 0 bases to trimming and J lost 0 bases; unmatched junction nucleotides: 9. CDR1 is SGHRS, CDR2 YFSETQ, per germline. This CDR3 comprises 17 residues. CDR3 nucleotide sequence: TGCGCCAGCAGCTTGGACATGACAGGGATCAGCTCCTACGAGCAGTACTTC. As protein: CASSLDMTGISSYEQYF.

This clone has a single count. The chain carries TRBV4-3 and TRBJ1-1; 8 positions agree with TRBD1. Germline CDR1 and CDR2: LGHNA and YSLEER. Trimming cost V 0 bases and J 2 bases; bases outside gene matches: 8. The CDR3 is 17 amino acids. The CDR3 is CASSQDPTGGSNTEAFF. CDR3 nucleotide sequence: TGCGCCAGCAGCCAAGATCCAACAGGGGGTTCCAACACTGAAGCTTTCTTT.

This clone was picked up a small number of times. J is TRBJ2-3 and V is TRBV2, with 7 bases matching TRBD2. This CDR3 is built from 13 residues. Per germline, CDR1 SNHLY and CDR2 FYNNEI. V dropped 4 bases and J dropped 6; count of bases not matched to a gene: 4. CDR3 sequence: CASSANGRDTQYF. In DNA form, the CDR3 reads TGTGCCAGCAGTGCGAACGGGAGGGATACGCAGTATTTT.

The J gene is TRBJ2-3, the V gene TRBV6-4, with 7 bases that match TRBD2. Germline V gene lookup returns CDR1 MRHNA and CDR2 SNTAGT. The CDR3 is 15 residues long. Trimming at V came to 4 bases and at J to 1 base, leaving 5 bases not matched to a gene. Here the CDR3 reads CASSAIAGGTDTQYF. The CDR3 coding sequence is TGTGCCAGCAGTGCGATCGCGGGGGGCACAGATACGCAGTATTTT.

The chain employs TRBV2 and TRBJ1-3, with 8 bases matching TRBD1. The germline gives CDR1 SNHLY, CDR2 FYNNEI. The junction had 4 bases not matched to a gene; V was cut back by 6 bases and J by 0 bases. This CDR3 contains 15 residues. CDR3 residues: CASSRTGGSGNTIYF. Here the CDR3 DNA reads TGTGCCAGCAGCCGCACAGGGGGCTCTGGAAACACCATATATTTT.